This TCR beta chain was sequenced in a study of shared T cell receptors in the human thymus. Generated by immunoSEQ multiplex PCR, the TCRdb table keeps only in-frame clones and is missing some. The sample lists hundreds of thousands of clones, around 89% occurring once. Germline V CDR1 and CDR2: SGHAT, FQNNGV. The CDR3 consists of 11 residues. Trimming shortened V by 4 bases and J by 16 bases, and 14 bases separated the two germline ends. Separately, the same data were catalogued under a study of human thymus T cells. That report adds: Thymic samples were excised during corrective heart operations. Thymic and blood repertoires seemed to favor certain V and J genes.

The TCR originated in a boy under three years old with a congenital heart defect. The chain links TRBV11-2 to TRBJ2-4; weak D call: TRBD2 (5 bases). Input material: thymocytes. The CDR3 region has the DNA TGTGCCAGCAGCTCGGGAAGTTTACGCTACTTC. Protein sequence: CASSSGSLRYF. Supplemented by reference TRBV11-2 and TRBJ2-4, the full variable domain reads EAGVAQSPRYKIIEKRQSVAFWCNPISGHATLYWYQQILGQGPKLLIQFQNNGVVDDSQLPKDRFSAERLKGVDSTLKIQPAKLEDSAVYLCASSSGSLRYFGAGTRLSVL.